In its sample, the clone carrying this T cell receptor beta chain was seen once. Antigen unknown. These data belong to a study of blood T cells in healthy people across ages. Looking at the study overall: Roughly one uniquely barcoded beta molecule per two T cells was captured. General study points: Long-lived donors had more naive CD4+ cells and higher diversity than aged donors. Unsorted PBMCs blocked a conclusive comparison of naive and antigen-experienced cells.

A second about 7 to 12 cycle PCR used barcoded and J-beta primers. TCRdb re-derived calls from the 5' RACE reads in MiXCR, one entry per CDR3 protein. The sample consists of 500,000 to 550,000 distinct CDR3 sequences, less than 25% of them appearing once. This sample also belongs to another study, concerning T cells of mothers and their children.

This receptor was identified in a boy younger than 18 in good health. The sequencing sample was made of blood.

Written as DNA, the CDR3 is TGTGCCAGCAGCTTGGTGAGGTTAGCGGGGGAGACCTACGAGCAGTACTTC. It specifies CASSLVRLAGETYEQYF. The rearrangement joins TRBV5-4 to TRBJ2-7; 9 bases map to TRBD2. The CDR3 is 17 residues long. The germline V gene has CDR1 SGHNT and CDR2 YYREEE (reference sequence). V gave up 0 bases and J gave up 2 bases; unmatched junction bases: 9.